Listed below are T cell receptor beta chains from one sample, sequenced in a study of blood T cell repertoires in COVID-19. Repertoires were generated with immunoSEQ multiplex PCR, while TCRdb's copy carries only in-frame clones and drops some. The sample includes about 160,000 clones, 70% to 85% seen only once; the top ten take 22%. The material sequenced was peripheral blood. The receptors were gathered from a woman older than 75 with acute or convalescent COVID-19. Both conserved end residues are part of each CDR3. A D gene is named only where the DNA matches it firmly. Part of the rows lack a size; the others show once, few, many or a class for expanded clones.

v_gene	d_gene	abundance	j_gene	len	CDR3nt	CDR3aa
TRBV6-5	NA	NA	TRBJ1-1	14	TGTGCCAGCAGTTACTCGATGGGCAGCACTGAAGCTTTCTTT	CASSYSMGSTEAFF
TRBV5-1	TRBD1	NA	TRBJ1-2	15	TGCGCCAGCAGCTTGGACGAGACAGGGCTTGAGACCTACACCTTC	CASSLDETGLETYTF
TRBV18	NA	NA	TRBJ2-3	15	TGTGCCAGCTCACCACGGGGGGATATGAAAGATACGCAGTATTTT	CASSPRGDMKDTQYF
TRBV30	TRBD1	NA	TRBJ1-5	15	TGTGCCTGGAGTCTACGACAGGGAAGCAATCAGCCCCAGCATTTT	CAWSLRQGSNQPQHF
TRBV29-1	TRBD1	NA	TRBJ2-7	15	TGCAGCGTTCATGGGACAGGGCAAAGCTCCTACGAGCAGTACTTC	CSVHGTGQSSYEQYF
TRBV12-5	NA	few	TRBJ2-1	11	TGTGCTAGTGGTTTGAGCGGAGGGCAGTTCTTC	CASGLSGGQFF
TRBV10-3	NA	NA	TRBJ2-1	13	TGTGCCATCAGTGGCGGAGGTTGGGATGAGCAGTTCTTC	CAISGGGWDEQFF
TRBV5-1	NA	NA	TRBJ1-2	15	TGCGCCAGCAGCCCACCTGGGGGCTTGAGCTATGGCTACACCTTC	CASSPPGGLSYGYTF
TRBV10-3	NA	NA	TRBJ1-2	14	TGTGCCATCAGCGAAGGCCCTGAGGACTATGGCTACACCTTC	CAISEGPEDYGYTF
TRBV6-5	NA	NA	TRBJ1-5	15	TGTGCCAGCAGTTACGCCTCGGGTAGCAATCAGCCCCAGCATTTT	CASSYASGSNQPQHF
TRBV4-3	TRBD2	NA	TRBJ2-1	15	TGCGCCAGCAGCCAACCGGGACTAGCTGGCAATGAGCAGTTCTTC	CASSQPGLAGNEQFF
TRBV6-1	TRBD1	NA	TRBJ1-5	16	TGTGCCAGCAGTGAAGCTCTGCGACAGGGGCATCAGCCCCAGCATTTT	CASSEALRQGHQPQHF
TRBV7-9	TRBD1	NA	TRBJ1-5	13	TGTGCCAGCAGCTCACAGGGGGAGCAGCCCCAGCATTTT	CASSSQGEQPQHF
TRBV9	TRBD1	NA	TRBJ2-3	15	TGTGCCAGCAGCCTAACAACAGGGGGCACAGATACGCAGTATTTT	CASSLTTGGTDTQYF
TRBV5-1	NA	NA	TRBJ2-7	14	TGCGCCAGCAGCTTGATAGTAAGTGGCTACGAGCAGTACTTC	CASSLIVSGYEQYF
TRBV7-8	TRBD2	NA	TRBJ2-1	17	TGTGCCAGCAGCCTCGAGGTTGCGGGAGTGTTTGGCAATGAGCAGTTCTTC	CASSLEVAGVFGNEQFF
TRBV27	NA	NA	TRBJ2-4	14	TGTGCCAGCAGTTTATCATCCCAGGAAAACATTCAGTACTTC	CASSLSSQENIQYF
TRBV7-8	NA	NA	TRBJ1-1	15	TGTGCCAGTATTTATACAGGGACCGCGGGCACTGAAGCTTTCTTT	CASIYTGTAGTEAFF
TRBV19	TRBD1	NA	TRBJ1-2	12	TGTGCCAGTAGGGCAGGGGGTTATGGCTACACCTTC	CASRAGGYGYTF
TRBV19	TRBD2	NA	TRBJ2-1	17	TGTGCCAGTAGTATTAGGACTAGCGGGAGACTACACAATGAGCAGTTCTTC	CASSIRTSGRLHNEQFF
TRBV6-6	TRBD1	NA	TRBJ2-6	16	TGTGCCAGCAGAAGGACAGGATTCTCTGGGGCCAACGTCCTGACTTTC	CASRRTGFSGANVLTF
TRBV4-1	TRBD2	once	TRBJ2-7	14	TGCGCCAGCAGCCAAGAAGGACTAGCGTACGAGCAGTACTTC	CASSQEGLAYEQYF
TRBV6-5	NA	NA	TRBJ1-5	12	TGTGCCAGCATGGGCACCAATCAGCCCCAGCATTTT	CASMGTNQPQHF
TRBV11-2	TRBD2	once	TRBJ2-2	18	TGTGCCAGCAGCCGGGGACTAGCGGGAGGACTGGGCACCGGGGAGCTGTTTTTT	CASSRGLAGGLGTGELFF
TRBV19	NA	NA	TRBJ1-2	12	TGTGCCAGTAGTATAGAAGAGAAGAACTACACCTTC	CASSIEEKNYTF
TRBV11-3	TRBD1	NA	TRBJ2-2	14	TGTGCCAGCAGCAGGGACAGGACCACCGGGGAGCTGTTTTTT	CASSRDRTTGELFF
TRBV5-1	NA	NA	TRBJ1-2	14	TGCGCCAGCAGCTTCTGGAGCGGGGACTATGGCTACACCTTC	CASSFWSGDYGYTF
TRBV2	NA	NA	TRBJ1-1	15	TGTGCCAGCAGTGAAGCCCGGAGCCAGGGCCCTGAAGCTTTCTTT	CASSEARSQGPEAFF
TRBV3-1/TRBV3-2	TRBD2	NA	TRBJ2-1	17	TGTGCCAGCAGCCTATGGACTAGCGGGAGCCCCTACAATGAGCAGTTCTTC	CASSLWTSGSPYNEQFF
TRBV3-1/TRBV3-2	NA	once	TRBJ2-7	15	TGTGCCAGCAGCCAAGGGGGTGCGGGAAGGTACGAGCAGTACTTC	CASSQGGAGRYEQYF
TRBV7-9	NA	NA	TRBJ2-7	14	TGTGCCAGCCGTGAGATCGGGGGTACCTACGAGCAGTACTTC	CASREIGGTYEQYF